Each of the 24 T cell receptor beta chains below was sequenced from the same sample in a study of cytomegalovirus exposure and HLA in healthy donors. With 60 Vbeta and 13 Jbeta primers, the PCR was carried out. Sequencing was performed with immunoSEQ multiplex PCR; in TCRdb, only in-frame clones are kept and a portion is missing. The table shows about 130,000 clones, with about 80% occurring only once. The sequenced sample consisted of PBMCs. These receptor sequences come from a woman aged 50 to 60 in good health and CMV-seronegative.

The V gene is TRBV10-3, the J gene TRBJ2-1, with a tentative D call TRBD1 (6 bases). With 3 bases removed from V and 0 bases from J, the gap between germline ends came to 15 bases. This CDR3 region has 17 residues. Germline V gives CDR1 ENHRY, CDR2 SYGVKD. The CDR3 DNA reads TGTGCCATCAGTGAAAATCCTATACAGGGCTCCTACAATGAGCAGTTCTTC. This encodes CAISENPIQGSYNEQFF.

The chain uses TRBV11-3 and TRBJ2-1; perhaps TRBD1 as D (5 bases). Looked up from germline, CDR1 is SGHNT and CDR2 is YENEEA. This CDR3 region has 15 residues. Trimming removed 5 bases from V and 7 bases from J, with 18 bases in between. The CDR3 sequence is CASSHKVPGMNEQFF. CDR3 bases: TGTGCCAGCAGCCACAAAGTCCCAGGGATGAATGAGCAGTTCTTC. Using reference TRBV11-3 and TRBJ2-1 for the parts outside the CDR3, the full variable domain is EAGVVQSPRYKIIEKKQPVAFWCNPISGHNTLYWYLQNLGQGPELLIRYENEEAVDDSQLPKDRFSAERLKGVDSTLKIQPAELGDSAVYLCASSHKVPGMNEQFFGPGTRLTVL.

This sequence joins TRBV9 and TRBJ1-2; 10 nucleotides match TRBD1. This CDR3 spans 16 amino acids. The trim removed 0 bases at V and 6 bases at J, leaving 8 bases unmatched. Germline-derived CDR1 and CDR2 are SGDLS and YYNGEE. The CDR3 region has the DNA TGTGCCAGCAGCGTAGCCCCGGACAGGGGGTCCGATGGCTACACCTTC. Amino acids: CASSVAPDRGSDGYTF.

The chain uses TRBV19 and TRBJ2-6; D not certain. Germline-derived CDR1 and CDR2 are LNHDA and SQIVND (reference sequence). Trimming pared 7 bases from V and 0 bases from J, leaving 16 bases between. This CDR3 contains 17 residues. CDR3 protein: CASKGSGPPSGANVLTF. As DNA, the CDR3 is TGTGCCAGTAAAGGTTCAGGCCCCCCCTCTGGGGCCAACGTCCTGACTTTC.

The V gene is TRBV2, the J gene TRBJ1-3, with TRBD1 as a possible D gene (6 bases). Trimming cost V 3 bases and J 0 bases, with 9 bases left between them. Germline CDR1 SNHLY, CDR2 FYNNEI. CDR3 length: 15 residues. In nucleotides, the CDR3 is TGTGCCAGCAGTGAGGGGGCGCGCTCTGGAAACACCATATATTTT. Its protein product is CASSEGARSGNTIYF.

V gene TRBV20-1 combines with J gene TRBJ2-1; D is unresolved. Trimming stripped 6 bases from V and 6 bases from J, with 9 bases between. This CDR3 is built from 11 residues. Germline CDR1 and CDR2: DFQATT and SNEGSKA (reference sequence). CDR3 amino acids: CSAPKFNEQFF. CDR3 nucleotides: TGCAGTGCCCCTAAGTTCAATGAGCAGTTCTTC.

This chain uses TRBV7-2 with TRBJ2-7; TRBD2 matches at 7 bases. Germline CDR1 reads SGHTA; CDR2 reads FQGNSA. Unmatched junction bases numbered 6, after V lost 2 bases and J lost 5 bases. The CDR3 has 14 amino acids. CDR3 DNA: TGTGCCAGCAGCTTATCCGGACTAGTCCACGAGCAGTACTTC. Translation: CASSLSGLVHEQYF.

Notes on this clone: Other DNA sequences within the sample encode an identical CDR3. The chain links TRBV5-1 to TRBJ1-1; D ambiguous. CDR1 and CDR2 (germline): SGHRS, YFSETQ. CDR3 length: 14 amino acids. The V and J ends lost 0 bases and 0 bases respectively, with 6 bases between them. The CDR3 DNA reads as TGCGCCAGCAGCTTGGGCGGGATGAACACTGAAGCTTTCTTT. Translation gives CASSLGGMNTEAFF.

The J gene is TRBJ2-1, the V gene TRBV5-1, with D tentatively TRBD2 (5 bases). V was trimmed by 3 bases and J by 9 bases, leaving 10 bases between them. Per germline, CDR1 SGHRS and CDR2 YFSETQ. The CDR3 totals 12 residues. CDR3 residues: CASSSGGGEQFF. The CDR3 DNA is TGCGCCAGCAGCTCAGGTGGAGGTGAGCAGTTCTTC.

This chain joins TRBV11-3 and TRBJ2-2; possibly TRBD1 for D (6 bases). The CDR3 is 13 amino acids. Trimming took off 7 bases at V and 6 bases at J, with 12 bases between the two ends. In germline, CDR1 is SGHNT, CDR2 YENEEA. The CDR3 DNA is TGTGCCAGCAAACAGGGTTTTTCCGGGGAGCTGTTTTTT. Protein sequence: CASKQGFSGELFF.

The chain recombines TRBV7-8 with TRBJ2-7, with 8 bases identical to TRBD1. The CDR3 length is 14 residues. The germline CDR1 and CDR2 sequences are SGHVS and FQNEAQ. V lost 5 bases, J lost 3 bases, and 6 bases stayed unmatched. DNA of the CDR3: TGTGCCAGCAGCCCCGGGACAGGTAACTACGAGCAGTACTTC. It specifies CASSPGTGNYEQYF.

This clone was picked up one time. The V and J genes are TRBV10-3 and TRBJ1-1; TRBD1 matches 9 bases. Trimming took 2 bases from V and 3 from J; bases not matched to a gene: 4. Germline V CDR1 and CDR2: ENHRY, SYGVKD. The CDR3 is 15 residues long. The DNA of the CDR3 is TGTGCCATCAGTGAGCACGACAGGGGGGACACTGAAGCTTTCTTT. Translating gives CAISEHDRGDTEAFF.

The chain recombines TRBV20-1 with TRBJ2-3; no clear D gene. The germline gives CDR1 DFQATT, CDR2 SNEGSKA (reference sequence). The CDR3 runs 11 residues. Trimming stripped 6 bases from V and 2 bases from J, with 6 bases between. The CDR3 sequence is CSATTTDTQYF. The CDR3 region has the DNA TGCAGTGCAACTACCACAGATACGCAGTATTTT.

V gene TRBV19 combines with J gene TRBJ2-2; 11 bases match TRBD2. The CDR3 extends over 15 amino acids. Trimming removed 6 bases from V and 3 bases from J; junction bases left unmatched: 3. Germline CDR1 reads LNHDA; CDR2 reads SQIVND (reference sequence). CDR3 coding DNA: TGTGCCAGTAGGGGACTAGCGGACCACACCGGGGAGCTGTTTTTT. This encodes CASRGLADHTGELFF.

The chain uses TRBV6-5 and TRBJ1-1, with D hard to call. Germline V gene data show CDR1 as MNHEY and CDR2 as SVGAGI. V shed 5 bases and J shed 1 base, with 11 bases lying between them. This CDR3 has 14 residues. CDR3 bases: TGTGCCAGCAGTGACACTCAGACGAACACTGAAGCTTTCTTT. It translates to CASSDTQTNTEAFF.

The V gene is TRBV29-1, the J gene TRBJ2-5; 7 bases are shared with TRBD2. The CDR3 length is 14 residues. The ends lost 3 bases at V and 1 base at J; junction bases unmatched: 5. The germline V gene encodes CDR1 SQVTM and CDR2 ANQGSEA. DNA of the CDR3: TGCAGCGTTGATGGCGGGAGTGGCCAAGAGACCCAGTACTTC. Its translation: CSVDGGSGQETQYF.

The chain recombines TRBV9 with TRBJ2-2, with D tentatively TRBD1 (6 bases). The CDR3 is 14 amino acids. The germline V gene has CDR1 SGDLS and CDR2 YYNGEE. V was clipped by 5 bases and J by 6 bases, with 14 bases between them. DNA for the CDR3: TGTGCCAGCAGGGGGGCTAGTGGGCCCGGGGAGCTGTTTTTT. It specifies CASRGASGPGELFF.

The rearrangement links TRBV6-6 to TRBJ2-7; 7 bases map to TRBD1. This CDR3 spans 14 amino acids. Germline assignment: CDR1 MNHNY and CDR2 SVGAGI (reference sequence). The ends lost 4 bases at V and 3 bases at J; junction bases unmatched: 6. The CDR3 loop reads CASSLDRLNYEQYF. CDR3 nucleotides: TGTGCCAGCAGTTTGGACAGGTTGAACTACGAGCAGTACTTC.

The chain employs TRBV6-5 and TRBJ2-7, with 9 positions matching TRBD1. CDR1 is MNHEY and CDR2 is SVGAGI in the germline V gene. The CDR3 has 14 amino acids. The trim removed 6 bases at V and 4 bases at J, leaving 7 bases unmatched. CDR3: CASSPGQGNYEQYF. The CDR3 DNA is TGTGCCAGCAGCCCGGGACAGGGTAATTACGAGCAGTACTTC.

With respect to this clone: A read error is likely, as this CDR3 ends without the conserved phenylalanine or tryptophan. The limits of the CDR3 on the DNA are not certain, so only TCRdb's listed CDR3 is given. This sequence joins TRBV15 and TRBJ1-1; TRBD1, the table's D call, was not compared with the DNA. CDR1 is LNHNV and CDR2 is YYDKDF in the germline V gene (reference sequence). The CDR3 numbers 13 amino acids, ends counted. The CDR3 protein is CATSRGTDPSKSQ.

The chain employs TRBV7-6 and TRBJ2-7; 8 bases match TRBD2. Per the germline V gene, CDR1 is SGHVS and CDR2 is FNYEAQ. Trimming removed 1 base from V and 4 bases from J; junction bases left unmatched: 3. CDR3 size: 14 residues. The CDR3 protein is CASSLGASGYEQYF. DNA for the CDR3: TGTGCCAGCAGCTTAGGGGCTAGCGGGTACGAGCAGTACTTC.

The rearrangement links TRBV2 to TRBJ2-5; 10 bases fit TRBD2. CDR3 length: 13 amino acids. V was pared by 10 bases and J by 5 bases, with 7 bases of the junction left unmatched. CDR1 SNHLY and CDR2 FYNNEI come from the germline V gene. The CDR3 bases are TGTGCCATTCAGCGGGAGGGTATGGAGACCCAGTACTTC. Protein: CAIQREGMETQYF.

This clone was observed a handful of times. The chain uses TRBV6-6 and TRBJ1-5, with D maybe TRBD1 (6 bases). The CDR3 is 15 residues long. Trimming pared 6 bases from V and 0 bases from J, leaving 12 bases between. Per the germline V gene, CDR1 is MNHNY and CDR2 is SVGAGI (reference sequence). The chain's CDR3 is CASSPGTFSNQPQHF. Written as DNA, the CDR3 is TGTGCCAGCAGCCCAGGGACATTTAGCAATCAGCCCCAGCATTTT.

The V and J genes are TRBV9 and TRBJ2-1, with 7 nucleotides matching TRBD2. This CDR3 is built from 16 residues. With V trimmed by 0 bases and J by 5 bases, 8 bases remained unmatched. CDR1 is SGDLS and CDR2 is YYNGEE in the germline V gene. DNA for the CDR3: TGTGCCAGCAGCGTAGTGGGGGGAGGGCCCCACAATGAGCAGTTCTTC. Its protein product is CASSVVGGGPHNEQFF. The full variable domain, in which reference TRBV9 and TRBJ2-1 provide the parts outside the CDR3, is DSGVTQTPKHLITATGQRVTLRCSPRSGDLSVYWYQQSLDQGLQFLIQYYNGEERAKGNILERFSAQQFPDLHSELNLSSLELGDSALYFCASSVVGGGPHNEQFFGPGTRLTVL.